The source of this TCR beta chain is a study of blood T cell repertoires in COVID-19. Background on the study: T cells, B-cell-depleted T cells, or PBMCs provided the cDNA or gDNA that served as material.

This CDR3 contains 11 residues. V was pared by 7 bases and J by 6 bases, with 8 bases between. Germline CDR1 reads SNHLY; CDR2 reads FYNNEI. The table came from immunoSEQ multiplex PCR; TCRdb's copy has only in-frame clones and leaves some out. The data hold about 39,000 clones, with roughly 80% observed a single time. This chain joins TRBV2 and TRBJ2-3; the D is unclear. The sequence was collected from a man aged 60 to 69 in a cohort sampled during active COVID-19. Specimen: peripheral blood. In DNA form, the CDR3 reads TGTGCCAGCACCTACGAGGATACGCAGTATTTT. Translating gives CASTYEDTQYF.